This TCR beta chain was identified during a study of spatial heterogeneity in lung cancer. At the level of the study: Detected sequences consistently included more beta-chain ones than alpha-chain ones. Raw reads contained each unique TCR and UMI combination more than ten times on average.

TCR cDNA molecules each had a unique molecular identifier. TCRdb fed the 5' RACE reads into MiXCR, producing one record per CDR3 protein. Of about 26,000 distinct CDR3 sequences listed, roughly 5.6% are singletons. Germline CDR1 SGHVS, CDR2 FQNEAQ. V lost 3 bases and J 4 bases, leaving 13 bases between the germline ends. There are 16 residues in the CDR3. Described time point: blood at routine non-recurrence follow-up after resection. The input material, whole RNA from tumor, nontumor lung or frozen PBMC, was sequenced unsorted. Study-wide points: Blood carried ubiquitous expanded tumor TCRs more at resection than follow-up.

This clonotype was seen a few times. Antigen specificity is unknown. The receptor was isolated from a male donor with early-stage non-small cell lung cancer. The material sequenced was PBMCs, taken at follow-up. The genes are TRBV7-8 and TRBJ2-6; no firm D call. The CDR3 region has the DNA TGTGCCAGCAGCTTGTCTAACCTTGTGGGGGCCAACGTCCTGACTTTC. Translating gives CASSLSNLVGANVLTF. Combining the CDR3 with reference TRBV7-8 and TRBJ2-6 gives the whole variable domain GAGVSQSPRYKVAKRGQDVALRCDPISGHVSLFWYQQALGQGPEFLTYFQNEAQLDKSGLPSDRFFAERPEGSVSTLKIQRTQQEDSAVYLCASSLSNLVGANVLTFGAGSRLTVL.